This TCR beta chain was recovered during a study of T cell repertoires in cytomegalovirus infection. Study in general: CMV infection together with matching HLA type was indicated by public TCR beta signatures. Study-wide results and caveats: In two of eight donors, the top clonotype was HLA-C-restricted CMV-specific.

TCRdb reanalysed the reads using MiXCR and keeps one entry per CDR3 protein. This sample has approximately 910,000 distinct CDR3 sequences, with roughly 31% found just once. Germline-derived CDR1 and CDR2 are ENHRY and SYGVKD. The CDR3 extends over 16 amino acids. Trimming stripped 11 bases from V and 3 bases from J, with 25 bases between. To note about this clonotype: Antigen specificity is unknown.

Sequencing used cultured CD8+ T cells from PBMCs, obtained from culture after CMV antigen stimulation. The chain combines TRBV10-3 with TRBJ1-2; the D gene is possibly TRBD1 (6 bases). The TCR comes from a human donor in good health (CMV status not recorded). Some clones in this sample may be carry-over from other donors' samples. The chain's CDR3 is CASYGPPGAVDYGYTF. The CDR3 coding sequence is TGTGCCTCCTACGGGCCCCCGGGGGCGGTTGACTATGGCTACACCTTC.